This T cell receptor (beta chain) stems from a study of blood T cell repertoires in COVID-19. V dropped 2 bases and J dropped 6 bases, with 13 bases sitting between them. The length of the CDR3 is 14 residues. Germline V gene sequence: CDR1 SGHTA, CDR2 FQGNSA. Profiled with immunoSEQ multiplex PCR; TCRdb holds only in-frame clones, not every one. The data show 250,000 or so clones, about 91% seen once. The count of this clone is one. Sequencing input: peripheral blood. This sequence originates from a man older than 75 with acute or convalescent COVID-19. The chain links TRBV7-2 to TRBJ1-1; no firm D call. This CDR3 reads CASSLQAQSSEAFF. CDR3 sequence (DNA): TGTGCCAGCAGCTTACAGGCCCAATCCTCTGAAGCTTTCTTT.